Following are 11 T cell receptor beta chains from one sample sequenced in a study of blood T cell repertoires in COVID-19 (TCRdb year 2020). To prepare the library, the immunoSEQ multiplex PCR assay was applied. The clones in this table, taken by TCRdb from immuneACCESS, are in-frame only. Not every clone is retained; where verified, under half of the shortfall comes from an unresolved V gene, and the cause of the rest is unknown. The sample table contains some 120,000 clones; only one count was recorded for around 80% of them. Approximately 0.77% of the sample lies in the top ten. The sample comprised peripheral blood. The receptor source for this set is a woman in her sixties or seventies with acute or convalescent COVID-19.

The chain uses TRBV4-2 and TRBJ2-6; D is possibly TRBD1 (5 bases). In germline, CDR1 is LGHNA, CDR2 YNFKEQ. This CDR3 is built from 19 residues. The ends were cut back, 0 bases at V and 0 bases at J, with 15 bases in the middle. CDR3 in amino acids: CASSQDLGRASSGANVLTF. The CDR3, as DNA: TGTGCCAGCAGCCAAGATCTGGGCAGGGCAAGCTCTGGGGCCAACGTCCTGACTTTC.

The V gene is TRBV5-6, the J gene TRBJ2-4; D is perhaps TRBD1 (5 bases). The germline CDR1 and CDR2 sequences are SGHDT and YYEEEE. V dropped 4 bases and J dropped 3 bases, with 14 bases sitting between them. CDR3 length: 15 amino acids. The CDR3, as DNA: TGTGCCAGCAGCCGCAGGGTCGAGATCAAAAACATTCAGTACTTC. This translates into CASSRRVEIKNIQYF. Drawing the rest from reference TRBV5-6 and TRBJ2-4, the complete variable domain is DAGVTQSPTHLIKTRGQQVTLRCSPKSGHDTVSWYQQALGQGPQFIFQYYEEEERQRGNFPDRFSGHQFPNYSSELNVNALLLGDSALYLCASSRRVEIKNIQYFGAGTRLSVL.

This clone was seen just once. The rearrangement uses TRBV29-1 and TRBJ1-2; TRBD1 matches 8 bases. The CDR3 runs to 15 residues. Germline loops: CDR1 SQVTM, CDR2 ANQGSEA. V was clipped by 7 bases and J by 4 bases; unmatched bases: 14. The CDR3, as DNA: TGCAGCGCCGATTCGGACAGGGCGTCCGGCTATGGCTACACCTTC. Translated: CSADSDRASGYGYTF.

The V gene is TRBV6-5, the J gene TRBJ1-1; 7 nucleotides agree with TRBD1. Germline CDR1 reads MNHEY; CDR2 reads SVGAGI. J was trimmed by 1 base and V by 7 bases; bases with no gene match: 3. The CDR3 is made up of 13 amino acids. The CDR3 region is CASKDRPNTEAFF. For the CDR3, the DNA is TGTGCCAGCAAGGACAGGCCGAACACTGAAGCTTTCTTT.

This chain uses TRBV20-1 with TRBJ1-2; D is unclear. The V end lost 1 base, the J end lost 7 bases, and 7 bases lay between the germline ends. The CDR3 is 11 residues long. Germline assignment: CDR1 DFQATT and CDR2 SNEGSKA (reference sequence). CDR3 sequence: CSARVTGGYTF. DNA of the CDR3: TGCAGTGCTAGAGTAACGGGTGGCTACACCTTC.

V is TRBV6-5 and J is TRBJ2-1; 9 bases are a match to TRBD1. The CDR3 is 15 amino acids. Germline CDR1 and CDR2: MNHEY and SVGAGI. Germline trimming cut 8 bases from V and 4 bases from J; bases unmatched to any gene: 9. The CDR3 region has the DNA TGTGCCAGCCTACCGGACAGGGGCCTTTACAATGAGCAGTTCTTC. Protein product: CASLPDRGLYNEQFF.

V gene TRBV28 combines with J gene TRBJ1-5; D possibly corresponds to TRBD1 (6 bases). V was cut by 8 bases and J by 11 bases, with 25 bases left in between. The CDR3 is made up of 15 amino acids. Per the germline V gene, CDR1 is MDHEN and CDR2 is SYDVKM. The CDR3 sequence is CASCSGGTRIKTQHF. The CDR3 DNA reads as TGTGCCAGCTGTTCGGGGGGGACAAGAATCAAAACCCAGCATTTT.

The CDR3 DNA reads TGTGCCAGCAGCCCCGAGACGAGCGGGGGGTATAATGAGCAGTTCTTC. Translation gives CASSPETSGGYNEQFF. The V gene is TRBV3-1 (or the pseudogene TRBV3-2), the J gene TRBJ2-1; 9 nucleotides line up with TRBD2. The V gene end was trimmed by 4 bases and the J gene end by 7 bases; junction bases not matched to a gene: 11. The CDR3 contains 16 residues. Germline V gives CDR1 LGHDT, CDR2 YNNKEL (reference sequence).

This chain uses TRBV27 with TRBJ1-2, with D unclear. The germline V gene encodes CDR1 MNHEY and CDR2 SMNVEV (reference sequence). Trimming took 5 bases from V and 5 from J, leaving 15 bases between them. The CDR3 runs to 14 residues. The CDR3 region has the DNA TGTGCCAGCAGTACCTCGGGGAGGGAATATGGCTACACCTTC. Translating gives CASSTSGREYGYTF.

This clone has a handful of counts. The chain joins TRBV11-3 to TRBJ1-3; no firm D call. Germline assignment: CDR1 SGHNT and CDR2 YENEEA. This CDR3 is 13 amino acids long. V gave up 5 bases and J gave up 0 bases, with 5 bases separating them. The CDR3 region has the DNA TGTGCCAGCAGCCTTAGCTCTGGAAACACCATATATTTT. Encoded protein: CASSLSSGNTIYF.

This CDR3 is CASSINYGYTF. The CDR3 nucleotides read TGTGCCAGTAGTATTAATTATGGCTACACCTTC. The V gene is TRBV19, the J gene TRBJ1-2; no definite D call. Between the trimmed V and J ends, which lost 3 bases and 5 bases, there was a span of 4 bases. The CDR3 contains 11 residues. CDR1 is LNHDA, CDR2 SQIVND, per germline (reference sequence).